The 26 T cell receptor beta chains below were found in one sample sequenced in a study of T cells in localized non-small cell lung cancer. Method: immunoSEQ multiplex PCR; TCRdb's copy keeps in-frame clones and lacks some. This sample has 130,000 or so clones, with roughly 90% found just once. Material: peripheral blood, obtained before any cancer treatment. The receptor source for this set is a female donor older than 55 with stage I lung adenocarcinoma.

J is TRBJ2-1 and V is TRBV10-1, with a possible D match to TRBD2 (6 bases). Germline V gene sequence: CDR1 WNHNN, CDR2 SYGVQD (reference sequence). Trimming cost V 6 bases and J 6 bases, with 6 bases left between them. CDR3 length: 11 residues. The CDR3 DNA reads TGCGCCAGCAGCGGGAGCAATGAGCAGTTCTTC. This gives the protein CASSGSNEQFF.

V is TRBV5-4 and J is TRBJ1-2; no definite D call. With 5 bases removed from V and 4 bases from J, the gap between germline ends came to 12 bases. This CDR3 region has 13 residues. The germline gives CDR1 SGHNT, CDR2 YYREEE (reference sequence). The CDR3 sequence: CASSDEGGYGYTF. The DNA of the CDR3 is TGTGCCAGCAGTGATGAGGGAGGCTATGGCTACACCTTC.

For the CDR3, the DNA is TGTGCCACCAGCAGAGATACGACCGCGGGAGGAATAAGCTCCTACAATGAGCAGTTCTTC. Its translation is CATSRDTTAGGISSYNEQFF. This rearrangement joins TRBV15 to TRBJ2-1; 8 bases match TRBD2. Per the germline V gene, CDR1 is LNHNV and CDR2 is YYDKDF (reference sequence). Trimming took 0 bases from V and 0 from J; bases not matched to a gene: 13. The CDR3 sequence is 20 residues long.

The chain employs TRBV7-9 and TRBJ2-6; D call uncertain. Germline V gene sequence: CDR1 SEHNR, CDR2 FQNEAQ (reference sequence). V was trimmed by 3 bases and J by 0 bases, leaving 6 bases between them. CDR3 length: 15 residues. The CDR3 region is CASSFWRSGANVLTF. The CDR3 region has the DNA TGTGCCAGCAGCTTTTGGCGCTCTGGGGCCAACGTCCTGACTTTC.

The CDR3, as DNA: TGTGCCAGCAGTTTATACGGGAGCGCAGATACGCAGTATTTT. As protein: CASSLYGSADTQYF. The genes are TRBV28 and TRBJ2-3; D may be TRBD2 (6 bases). V was clipped by 1 base and J by 4 bases, with 9 bases between them. The germline CDR1 and CDR2 sequences are MDHEN and SYDVKM. The CDR3 sequence is 14 residues long. Variable domain in full (rest from reference TRBV28 and TRBJ2-3): DVKVTQSSRYLVKRTGEKVFLECVQDMDHENMFWYRQDPGLGLRLIYFSYDVKMKEKGDIPEGYSVSREKKERFSLILESASTNQTSMYLCASSLYGSADTQYFGPGTRLTVL.

The chain links TRBV18 to TRBJ2-2, with unresolved D. Germline CDR1 is KGHSH and CDR2 is LQKENI. This CDR3 spans 12 amino acids. Between the trimmed V and J ends, which lost 3 bases and 3 bases, there was a span of 2 bases. CDR3 sequence: CASSPYTGELFF. In DNA form, the CDR3 reads TGTGCCAGCTCACCTTACACCGGGGAGCTGTTTTTT. Filled out from reference TRBV18 and TRBJ2-2, the complete variable domain reads NAGVMQNPRHLVRRRGQEARLRCSPMKGHSHVYWYRQLPEEGLKFMVYLQKENIIDESGMPKERFSAEFPKEGPSILRIQQVVRGDSAAYFCASSPYTGELFFGEGSRLTVL.

The J gene is TRBJ2-3, the V gene TRBV9, with 7 positions matching TRBD1. CDR3 size: 15 residues. Germline V lookup: CDR1 SGDLS, CDR2 YYNGEE. J lost 1 base, V lost 4 bases, and 6 bases had no gene match. As DNA, the CDR3 is TGTGCCAGCAGCCACTCCGGACAGGGCACAGATACGCAGTATTTT. This translates into CASSHSGQGTDTQYF.

V and J are TRBV19 and TRBJ2-7; TRBD1 is a possible D gene (6 bases). Germline CDR1 and CDR2: LNHDA and SQIVND (reference sequence). CDR3 length equals 12 residues. Trimming stripped 4 bases from V and 6 bases from J, with 10 bases between. In DNA, the CDR3 is TGTGCCAGTAGTACTACAGGGCCCGAGCAGTACTTC. Its translation is CASSTTGPEQYF.

The chain is built from TRBV6-6 and TRBJ2-2; TRBD2 agrees at 13 bases. The trim removed 1 base at V and 6 bases at J, leaving 2 bases unmatched. CDR3 length equals 16 residues. Germline V gene lookup returns CDR1 MNHNY and CDR2 SVGAGI (reference sequence). The CDR3 DNA reads as TGTGCCAGCAGTTACTATGGACTAGCGGGAGCCGGGGAGCTGTTTTTT. Its protein product is CASSYYGLAGAGELFF.

The J gene is TRBJ1-2, the V gene TRBV6-5, with D perhaps TRBD1 (6 bases). CDR3 length: 14 amino acids. Germline CDR1 and CDR2: MNHEY and SVGAGI. The germline V and J ends were trimmed by 8 bases and 8 bases, with 21 bases remaining between them. In DNA, the CDR3 is TGTGCCAGCGGAAGGACAGTTTGGACCTGGGGCTACACCTTC. Encoded protein: CASGRTVWTWGYTF.

The V call is TRBV7-3, the J call TRBJ1-6; D is ambiguous. The CDR3 sequence is 15 residues long. V lost 1 base and J 0 bases, leaving 4 bases between the germline ends. CDR1 is SGHTA and CDR2 is FQGTGA in the germline V gene. CDR3 in amino acids: CASSLRGSYNSPLHF. CDR3 in DNA: TGTGCCAGCAGCTTAAGGGGCTCCTATAATTCACCCCTCCACTTT.

The chain joins TRBV6-1 to TRBJ2-5, with 10 bases identical to TRBD1. CDR3 size: 13 residues. After removal of 6 bases from V and 4 bases from J, the junction contained 2 bases not matched to a gene. The germline gives CDR1 MNHNS, CDR2 SASEGT. The CDR3 coding sequence is TGTGCCAGCAGGGGACAGGGGTTAGAGACCCAGTACTTC. This codes for CASRGQGLETQYF.

The rearrangement uses TRBV6-5 and TRBJ1-3; 7 nucleotides agree with TRBD1. The germline CDR1 and CDR2 sequences are MNHEY and SVGAGI. This CDR3 spans 14 amino acids. V gave up 4 bases and J gave up 3 bases; unmatched junction bases: 3. Here the CDR3 DNA reads TGTGCCAGCAGTTTAACAGGGGTTGGAAACACCATATATTTT. Translation gives CASSLTGVGNTIYF.

CDR3 coding DNA: TGTGCCTGGAGGCACAAACAGGGGGCGGAGGGCACTGAAGCTTTCTTT. Protein: CAWRHKQGAEGTEAFF. The chain carries TRBV30 and TRBJ1-1; 9 positions agree with TRBD1. From germline, CDR1 is GTSNPN and CDR2 SVGIG (reference sequence). The V gene end was trimmed by 3 bases and the J gene end by 4 bases; junction bases not matched to a gene: 12. This CDR3 has 16 amino acids.

This sequence joins TRBV14 and TRBJ1-1, with 8 bases identical to TRBD1. Germline values: CDR1 SGHDN, CDR2 FVKESK. CDR3 size: 16 residues. V dropped 4 bases and J dropped 3; count of bases not matched to a gene: 10. The CDR3 loop is CASSLSLGQGDTEAFF. The CDR3 region has the DNA TGTGCCAGCAGCCTATCCCTTGGACAGGGAGACACTGAAGCTTTCTTT.

On this clone itself: At one end the junction does not follow the germline gene, possibly because of a read error. V usage is TRBV10-1 and J usage is TRBJ2-1; 7 bases map to TRBD1. The CDR3 is made up of 13 amino acids. Per the germline V gene, CDR1 is WNHNN and CDR2 is SYGVQD (reference sequence). CDR3 residues: CANSKQGSNEQFF. The CDR3 DNA sequence: TGCGCCAACAGTAAACAGGGGAGCAATGAGCAGTTCTTC.

This clone was picked up a small number of times. V is TRBV20-1 and J is TRBJ1-2; TRBD1 might be the D (6 bases). Germline values: CDR1 DFQATT, CDR2 SNEGSKA (reference sequence). V dropped 7 bases and J dropped 9 bases, with 12 bases sitting between them. This CDR3 is 10 amino acids long. CDR3 nucleotide sequence: TGCAGTGTATCATGGGGGCGCTACACCTTC. Its translation is CSVSWGRYTF.

The chain joins TRBV5-4 to TRBJ1-1; tentatively, D is TRBD1 (5 bases). Trimming removed 3 bases at V and 1 base at J, with 10 bases between. This CDR3 spans 14 amino acids. Germline V CDR1 and CDR2: SGHNT, YYREEE (reference sequence). CDR3 in amino acids: CASSWDGANTEAFF. Written as DNA, the CDR3 is TGTGCCAGCAGCTGGGACGGGGCGAACACTGAAGCTTTCTTT.

A note on this clone: Other nucleotide sequences in the sample specify the same CDR3. This chain links TRBV6-1 with TRBJ2-7; either TRBD1 or TRBD2 may supply D (5 bases each). The germline V gene encodes CDR1 MNHNS and CDR2 SASEGT. The CDR3 loop spans 14 amino acids. V was clipped by 3 bases and J by 0 bases, with 9 bases between them. CDR3 nucleotides: TGTGCCAGCAGTGAGAGGGGTAGCTCCTACGAGCAGTACTTC. Its translation: CASSERGSSYEQYF.

The V and J genes are TRBV28 and TRBJ1-5, with 8 bases that match TRBD1. V lost 10 bases to trimming and J lost 6 bases; unmatched junction nucleotides: 14. Germline values: CDR1 MDHEN, CDR2 SYDVKM. The CDR3 is made up of 15 amino acids. CDR3 sequence reads: CATQGDRLMSQPQHF. The CDR3, as DNA: TGTGCCACCCAGGGGGACAGGTTAATGAGTCAGCCCCAGCATTTT.

In this sample, this clone turned up once. Other nucleotide sequences from this sample produce the same CDR3. The gene calls are TRBV5-1 and TRBJ2-7; unclear D gene. Between the trimmed V and J ends, which lost 3 bases and 1 base, there was a span of 5 bases. CDR1 is SGHRS, CDR2 YFSETQ, per germline. This CDR3 is built from 12 residues. The DNA of the CDR3 is TGCGCCAGCAGCTCGTCTTCCTACGAGCAGTACTTC. Its translation: CASSSSSYEQYF. Full variable domain (missing parts from reference TRBV5-1 and TRBJ2-7): KAGVTQTPRYLIKTRGQQVTLSCSPISGHRSVSWYQQTPGQGLQFLFEYFSETQRNKGNFPGRFSGRQFSNSRSEMNVSTLELGDSALYLCASSSSSYEQYFGPGTRLTVT.

The gene calls are TRBV2 and TRBJ2-7; perhaps TRBD2 as D (6 bases). Germline V gene lookup returns CDR1 SNHLY and CDR2 FYNNEI. The CDR3 has 15 residues. V was clipped by 4 bases and J by 2 bases, with 15 bases between them. The CDR3 spells CASSGVAGTTYEQYF. In nucleotides, the CDR3 is TGTGCCAGCAGTGGGGTTGCGGGAACCACCTACGAGCAGTACTTC.

This chain connects TRBV4-1 to TRBJ1-2; TRBD1 might be the D (5 bases). From germline, CDR1 is MGHRA and CDR2 YSYEKL. V shed 1 base and J shed 7 bases, with 7 bases lying between them. This CDR3 region has 12 residues. The CDR3 sequence is CASSQGGTGYTF. Written as DNA, the CDR3 is TGCGCCAGCAGCCAAGGGGGGACTGGCTACACCTTC.

This clone was counted only a few times. V usage is TRBV5-5 and J usage is TRBJ2-1, with 12 bases lining up with TRBD1. The length of the CDR3 is 16 residues. Trimming took 4 bases from V and 6 from J; bases not matched to a gene: 8. Germline CDR1 reads SGHKS; CDR2 reads YYEKEE (reference sequence). Here the CDR3 DNA reads TGTGCCAGCAGCATCGGGACAGGGGGCTGGGCCAATGAGCAGTTCTTC. It translates to CASSIGTGGWANEQFF.

This chain connects TRBV11-3 to TRBJ2-5; TRBD1 is a possible D gene (5 bases). V was cut by 1 base and J by 1 base, with 13 bases left in between. The CDR3 spans 16 residues. Germline assignment: CDR1 SGHNT and CDR2 YENEEA. In DNA form, the CDR3 reads TGTGCCAGCAGCTTAGGGCAGGGTACCATCCAAGAGACCCAGTACTTC. This encodes CASSLGQGTIQETQYF.

The chain combines TRBV9 with TRBJ2-1, with D perhaps matching TRBD2 (6 bases). From germline, CDR1 is SGDLS and CDR2 YYNGEE. This CDR3 region has 16 residues. Trimming removed 3 bases at V and 0 bases at J, with 13 bases between. For the CDR3, the DNA is TGTGCCAGCAGCGAATTCCTAGCGATCTCCTACAATGAGCAGTTCTTC. This codes for CASSEFLAISYNEQFF.